The clone carrying this TCR beta chain was recorded a few times. The antigen remains undetermined. The data were obtained in a study of beta chain features in type 1 diabetes. Study results and caveats: Researchers report that Type 1 diabetes patients had moderately but significantly shorter TCRB CDR3s across all four CD4+ subsets. Junctions at VDJ sites from type 1 diabetes patients had fewer insertions and more deletions. In these data, an HLA type influence on TCRB rearrangement remained unresolved.

Sequenced material consisted of expressed TCRB transcripts (all of the isolated RNA was reverse transcribed). Libraries were prepared by immunoSEQ multiplex PCR; TCRdb keeps only in-frame clonotypes and omits some of them. The data hold around 710,000 clones, with about an eighth observed a single time. Averaging approximately 0.11 L, one heparinised blood draw came from each individual donor. The CDR3 consists of 12 residues. CDR1 and CDR2 from the germline V gene are SGHTA and FQGNSA. V was clipped by 2 bases and J by 6 bases, with 7 bases between them. The receptor was derived from a young man with type 1 diabetes. The sequenced material came from naive CD4+ T cells from blood. The J gene is TRBJ2-5, the V gene TRBV7-2, with D unresolved. CDR3 coding DNA: TGTGCCAGCAGCTTAATGCAGCAGACCCAGTACTTC. It encodes CASSLMQQTQYF.